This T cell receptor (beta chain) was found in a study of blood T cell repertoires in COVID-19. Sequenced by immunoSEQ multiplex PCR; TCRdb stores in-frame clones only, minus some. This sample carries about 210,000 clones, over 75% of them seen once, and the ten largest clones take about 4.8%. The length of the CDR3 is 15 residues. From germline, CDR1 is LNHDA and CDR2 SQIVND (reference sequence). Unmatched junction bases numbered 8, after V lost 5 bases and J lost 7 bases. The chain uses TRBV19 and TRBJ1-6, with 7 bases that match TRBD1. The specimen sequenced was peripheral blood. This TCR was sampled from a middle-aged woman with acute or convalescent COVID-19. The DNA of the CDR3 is TGTGCCAGTAGTGCTTCACACAGGGGAAATTCACCCCTCCACTTT. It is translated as CASSASHRGNSPLHF.